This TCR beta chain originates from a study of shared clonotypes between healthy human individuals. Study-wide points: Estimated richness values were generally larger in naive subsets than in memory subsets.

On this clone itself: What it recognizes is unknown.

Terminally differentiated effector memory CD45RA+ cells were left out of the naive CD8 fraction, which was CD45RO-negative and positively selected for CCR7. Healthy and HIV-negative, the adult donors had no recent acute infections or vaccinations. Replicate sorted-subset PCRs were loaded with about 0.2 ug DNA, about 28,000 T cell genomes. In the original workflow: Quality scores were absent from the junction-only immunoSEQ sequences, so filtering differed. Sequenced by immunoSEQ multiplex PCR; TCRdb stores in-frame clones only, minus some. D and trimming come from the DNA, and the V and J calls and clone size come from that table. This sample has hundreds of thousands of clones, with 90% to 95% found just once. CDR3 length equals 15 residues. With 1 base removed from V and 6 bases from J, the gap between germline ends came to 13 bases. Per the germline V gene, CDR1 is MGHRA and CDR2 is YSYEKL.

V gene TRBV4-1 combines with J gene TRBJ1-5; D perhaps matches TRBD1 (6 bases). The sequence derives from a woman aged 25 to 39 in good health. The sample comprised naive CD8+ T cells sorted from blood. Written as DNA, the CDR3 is TGCGCCAGCAGCCAAGTTGCCGGGGGCCTTCAGCCCCAGCATTTT. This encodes CASSQVAGGLQPQHF.